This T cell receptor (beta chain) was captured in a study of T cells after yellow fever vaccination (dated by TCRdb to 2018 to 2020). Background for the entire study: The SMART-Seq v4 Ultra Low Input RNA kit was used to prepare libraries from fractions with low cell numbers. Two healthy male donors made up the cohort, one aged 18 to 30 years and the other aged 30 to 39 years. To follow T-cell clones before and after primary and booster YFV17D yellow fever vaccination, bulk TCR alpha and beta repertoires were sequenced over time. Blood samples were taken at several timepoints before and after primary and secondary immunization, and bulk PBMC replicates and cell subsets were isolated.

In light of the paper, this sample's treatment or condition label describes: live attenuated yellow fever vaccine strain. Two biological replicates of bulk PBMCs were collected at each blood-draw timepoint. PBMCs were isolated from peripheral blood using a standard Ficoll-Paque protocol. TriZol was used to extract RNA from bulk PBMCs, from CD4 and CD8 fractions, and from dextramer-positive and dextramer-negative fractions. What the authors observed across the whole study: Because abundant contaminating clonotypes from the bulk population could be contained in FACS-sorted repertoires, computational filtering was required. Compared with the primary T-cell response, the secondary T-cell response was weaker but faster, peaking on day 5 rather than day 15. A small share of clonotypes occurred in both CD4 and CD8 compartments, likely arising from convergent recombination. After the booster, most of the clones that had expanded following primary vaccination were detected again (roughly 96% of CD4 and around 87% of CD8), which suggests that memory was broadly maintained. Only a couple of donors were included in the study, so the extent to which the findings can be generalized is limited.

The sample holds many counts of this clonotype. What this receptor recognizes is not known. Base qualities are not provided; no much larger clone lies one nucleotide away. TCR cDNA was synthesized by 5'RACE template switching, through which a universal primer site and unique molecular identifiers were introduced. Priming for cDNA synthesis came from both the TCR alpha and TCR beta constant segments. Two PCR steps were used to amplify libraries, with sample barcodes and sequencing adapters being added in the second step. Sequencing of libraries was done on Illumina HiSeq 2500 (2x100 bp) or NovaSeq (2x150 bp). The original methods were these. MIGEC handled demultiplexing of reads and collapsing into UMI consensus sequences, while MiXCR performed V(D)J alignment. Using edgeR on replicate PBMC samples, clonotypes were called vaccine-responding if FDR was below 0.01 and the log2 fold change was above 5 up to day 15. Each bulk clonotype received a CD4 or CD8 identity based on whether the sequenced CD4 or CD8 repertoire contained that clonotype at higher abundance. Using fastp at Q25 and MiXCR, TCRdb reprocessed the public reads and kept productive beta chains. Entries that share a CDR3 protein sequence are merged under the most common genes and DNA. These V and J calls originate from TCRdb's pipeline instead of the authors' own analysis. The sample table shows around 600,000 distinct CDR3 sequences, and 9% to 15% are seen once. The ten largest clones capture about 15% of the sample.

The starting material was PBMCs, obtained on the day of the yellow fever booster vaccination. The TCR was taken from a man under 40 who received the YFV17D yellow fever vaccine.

The CDR3 region reads CASSYRDPTFTDTQYF. The nucleotide sequence is given as TGTGCCAGCAGTTACCGGGACCCCACTTTCACAGATACGCAGTATTTT. The chain joins TRBV6-5 to TRBJ2-3; the D assignment is uncertain and may be TRBD1 or TRBD2, with 5 bases supporting each. For CDR1 and CDR2, the germline V gene lists MNHEY and SVGAGI. The junction carries 14 bases between V and J, which are trimmed by 2 bases and 2 bases respectively. The CDR3 holds 16 amino acids from the cysteine to the phenylalanine. Just the 48-base CDR3 DNA is kept, in frame starting at base 1.